The clone carrying this T cell receptor (beta chain) was detected a few times. The entry originates in a study of blood T cell repertoires in COVID-19. About the study: COVID-19 samples collected from the United States, Italy and Spain covered acute and convalescent phases.

CDR1 is SGHAT, CDR2 FQNNGV, per germline. The V end was cut by 0 bases, the J end by 2 bases, with 4 bases between. This CDR3 has 13 residues. In the original processing: It was from reference gene primer amplification that nucleated cell counts were estimated. The protocol was immunoSEQ multiplex PCR, while the TCRdb copy is restricted to in-frame clones and leaves out a portion. V and J calls and clone size are given by that table; D and trimming were obtained from the DNA. The table includes a few hundred thousand clones, roughly 85% detected once. The chain has TRBV11-2 and TRBJ1-2; D remains unclear. This sequence was found in a woman aged 18-30 years with acute or convalescent COVID-19. Input material: peripheral blood. The CDR3 nucleotides read TGTGCCAGCAGCTTAGATCCAAACTATGGCTACACCTTC. Its protein product is CASSLDPNYGYTF.